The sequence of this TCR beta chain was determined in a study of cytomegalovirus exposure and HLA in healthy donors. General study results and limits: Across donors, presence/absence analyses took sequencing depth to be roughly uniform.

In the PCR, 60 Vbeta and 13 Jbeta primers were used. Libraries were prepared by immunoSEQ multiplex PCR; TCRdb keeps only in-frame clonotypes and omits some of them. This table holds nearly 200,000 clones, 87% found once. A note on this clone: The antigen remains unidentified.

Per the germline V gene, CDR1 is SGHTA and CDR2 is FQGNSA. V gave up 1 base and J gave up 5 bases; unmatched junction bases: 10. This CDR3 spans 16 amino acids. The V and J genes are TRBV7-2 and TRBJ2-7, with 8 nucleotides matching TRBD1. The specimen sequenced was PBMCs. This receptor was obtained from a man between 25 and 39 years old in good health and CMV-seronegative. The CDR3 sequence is CASSLGDRQGMDEQYF. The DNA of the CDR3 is TGTGCCAGCAGCTTAGGCGACAGACAGGGGATGGACGAGCAGTACTTC.